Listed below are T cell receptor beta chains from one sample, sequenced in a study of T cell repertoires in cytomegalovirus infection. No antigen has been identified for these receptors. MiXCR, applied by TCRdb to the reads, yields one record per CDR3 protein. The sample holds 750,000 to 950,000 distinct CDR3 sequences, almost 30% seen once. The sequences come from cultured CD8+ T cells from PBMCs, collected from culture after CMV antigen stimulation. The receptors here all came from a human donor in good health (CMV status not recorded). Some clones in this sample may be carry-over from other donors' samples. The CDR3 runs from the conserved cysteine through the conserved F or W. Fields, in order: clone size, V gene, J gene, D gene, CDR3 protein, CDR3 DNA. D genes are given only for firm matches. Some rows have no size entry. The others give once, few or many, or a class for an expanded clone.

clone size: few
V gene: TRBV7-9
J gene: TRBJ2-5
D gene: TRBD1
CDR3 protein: CASLPQGAKETQYF
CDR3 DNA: TGTGCCAGCCTTCCGCAGGGGGCGAAGGAGACCCAGTACTTC

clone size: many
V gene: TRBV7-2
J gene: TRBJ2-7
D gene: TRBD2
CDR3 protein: CASSVGGGGAYEQYF
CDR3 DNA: TGTGCCAGCAGCGTAGGGGGCGGGGGGGCCTACGAGCAGTACTTC

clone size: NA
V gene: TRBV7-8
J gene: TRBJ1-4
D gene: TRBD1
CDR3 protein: CASSSWDRVEKLFF
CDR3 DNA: TGTGCCAGCAGCTCCTGGGACAGGGTTGAAAAACTGTTTTTT

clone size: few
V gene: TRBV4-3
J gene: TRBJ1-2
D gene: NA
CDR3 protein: CASSQVDGNYGYTF
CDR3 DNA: TGCGCCAGCAGCCAAGTAGACGGGAACTATGGCTACACCTTC

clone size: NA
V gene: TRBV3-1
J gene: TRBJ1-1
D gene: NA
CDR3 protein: CASSQRGPNTEAFF
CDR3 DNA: TGTGCCAGCAGCCAAAGGGGACCGAACACTGAAGCTTTCTTT

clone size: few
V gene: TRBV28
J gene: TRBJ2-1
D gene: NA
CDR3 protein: CASSHLEDNEQFF
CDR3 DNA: TGTGCCAGCAGTCACCTAGAGGACAATGAGCAGTTCTTC

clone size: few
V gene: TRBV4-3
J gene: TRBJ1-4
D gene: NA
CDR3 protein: CASSQVDSENEKLFF
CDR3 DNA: TGCGCCAGCAGCCAGGTTGACAGCGAAAATGAAAAACTGTTTTTT

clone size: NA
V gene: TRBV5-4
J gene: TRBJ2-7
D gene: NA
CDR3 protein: CASSLRAASYEQYF
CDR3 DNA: TGTGCCAGCAGCTTGCGGGCCGCTTCCTACGAGCAGTACTTC

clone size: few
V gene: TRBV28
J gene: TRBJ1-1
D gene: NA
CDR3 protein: CASSFEGSMAFF
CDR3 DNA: TGTGCCAGCAGTTTTGAGGGTTCTATGGCTTTCTTT

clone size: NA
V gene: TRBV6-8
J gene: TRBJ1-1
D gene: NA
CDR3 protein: CASSLQALGTEAFF
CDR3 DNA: TGTGCCAGCAGTCTACAGGCCTTGGGGACTGAAGCTTTCTTT

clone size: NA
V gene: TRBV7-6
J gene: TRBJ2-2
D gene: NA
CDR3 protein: CASSLPDITGELFF
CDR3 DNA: TGTGCCAGCAGCTTACCAGATATCACCGGGGAGCTGTTTTTT

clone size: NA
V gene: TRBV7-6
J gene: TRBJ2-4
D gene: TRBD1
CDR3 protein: CASSLRGQGGLAKNIQYF
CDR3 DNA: TGTGCCAGCAGCTTAAGGGGACAGGGTGGGCTAGCCAAAAACATTCAGTACTTC

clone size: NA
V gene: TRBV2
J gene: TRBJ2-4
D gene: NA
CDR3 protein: CASRLSLAYGKNIQYF
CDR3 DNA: TGTGCCAGCAGGCTCAGCCTAGCCTACGGCAAAAACATTCAGTACTTC

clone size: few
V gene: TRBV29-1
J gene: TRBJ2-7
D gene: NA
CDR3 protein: CSVGSISSYEQYF
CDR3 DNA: TGCAGCGTTGGATCCATCAGCTCCTACGAGCAGTACTTC

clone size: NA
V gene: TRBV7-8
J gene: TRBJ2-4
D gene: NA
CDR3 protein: CASSLSEVPTDF
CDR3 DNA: TGTGCCAGCAGCTTAAGTGAGGTCCCAACGGACTTC

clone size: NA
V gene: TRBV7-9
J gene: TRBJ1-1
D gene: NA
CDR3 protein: CASSLAYANTEAFF
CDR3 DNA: TGTGCCAGCAGCTTAGCGTACGCGAACACTGAAGCTTTCTTT

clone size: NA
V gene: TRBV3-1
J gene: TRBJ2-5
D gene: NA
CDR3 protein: CASSQYGTENPQETQYF
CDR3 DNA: TGTGCCAGCAGCCAATATGGGACGGAAAATCCGCAAGAGACCCAGTACTTC

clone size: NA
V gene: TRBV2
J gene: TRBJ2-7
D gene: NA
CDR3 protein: CASSEYRETEQYF
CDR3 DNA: TGTGCCAGCAGTGAATACAGGGAGACCGAGCAGTACTTC

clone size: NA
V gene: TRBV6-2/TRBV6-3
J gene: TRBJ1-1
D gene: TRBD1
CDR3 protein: CASSRHPGQLDTEAFF
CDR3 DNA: TGTGCCAGCAGCCGTCACCCGGGACAGTTGGACACTGAAGCTTTCTTT

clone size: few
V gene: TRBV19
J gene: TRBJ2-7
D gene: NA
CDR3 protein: CASSRDISYEQYF
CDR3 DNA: TGTGCCAGTAGCCGGGACATCTCCTACGAGCAGTACTTC

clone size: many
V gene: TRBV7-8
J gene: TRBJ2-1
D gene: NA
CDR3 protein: CASSSGAIYNEQFF
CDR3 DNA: TGTGCCAGCAGCTCGGGGGCCATCTACAATGAGCAGTTCTTC

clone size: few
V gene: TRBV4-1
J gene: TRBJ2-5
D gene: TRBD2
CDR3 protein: CASSQESLAKYQETQYF
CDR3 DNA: TGCGCCAGCAGCCAAGAATCACTAGCGAAGTACCAAGAGACCCAGTACTTC

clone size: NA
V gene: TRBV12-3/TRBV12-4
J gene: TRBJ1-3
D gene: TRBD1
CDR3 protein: CASRTGTGNTIYF
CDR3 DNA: TGTGCCAGCAGGACAGGGACTGGAAACACCATATATTTT

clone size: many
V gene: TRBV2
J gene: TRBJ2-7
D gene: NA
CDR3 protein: CASSEIPWADRMSSYEQYF
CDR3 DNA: TGTGCCAGCAGTGAAATACCGTGGGCAGATAGAATGAGCTCCTACGAGCAGTACTTC